This T cell receptor (beta chain) is drawn from a study of metastatic and nonmetastatic thyroid tumors. The wider study: Repertoires of blood and of tissue (tumor or nodule) from malignant and benign thyroid patients were compared.

This clone appeared many times. Its antigen is unidentified. CDR3 size: 15 residues. Trimming removed 5 bases from V and 0 bases from J, with 11 bases in between. CDR1 is LNHDA, CDR2 SQIVND, per germline (reference sequence). The study's findings and limits: As reported, TCR beta diversity in blood and tumor was significantly higher in malignant thyroid tumors than in benign nodules.

Original analysis: Clinicopathological groups of papillary thyroid cancer showed CDR3 differences that were used to build a distant-metastasis classifier. TCRdb used MiXCR to call clones anew from the PCR reads. These V and J calls originate from TCRdb's pipeline instead of the authors' own analysis. The sample has tens of thousands of clones, approximately 12% seen once. Every patient underwent thyroid surgery untreated. The sequenced material came from tumor tissue. The V gene is TRBV19, the J gene TRBJ1-5; weak D call: TRBD1 (5 bases). The TCR originated in a female donor with papillary thyroid cancer or a benign thyroid nodule (not recorded which). Some clones in this sample may be carry-over from other donors' samples. This chain's CDR3 is CASSPGGTSNQPQHF. The DNA for the CDR3 is TGTGCCAGTAGTCCCGGCGGGACTAGCAATCAGCCCCAGCATTTT.